In its sample, the clone carrying this TCR beta chain was seen a few times. Its target is not known. This sample stems from a study of type 1 regulatory T cells. Across the whole study: T-allo10 is an in vitro-generated, Tr1-enriched CD4 T cell product specific for alloantigen.

TCRdb analysed the reads with MiXCR anew, one entry per CDR3 protein. Among about 62,000 distinct CDR3 sequences listed, 62% were seen once. Study-wide points: Compared with non-type 1 regulatory T cells, type 1 regulatory T cells showed a more restricted TCR repertoire.

The CDR3 length is 14 residues. V dropped 1 base and J dropped 1 base, with 9 bases sitting between them. Germline values: CDR1 SGDLS, CDR2 YYNGEE. Source material: cultured non-Tr1 T cells, either the whole culture or a sorted T cell fraction (not recorded which). This receptor was taken from a human donor in good health. This chain links TRBV9 with TRBJ2-7; D is possibly TRBD1 or TRBD2 (5 bases each). This chain's CDR3 is CASSVQGESYEQYF. The CDR3 DNA sequence: TGTGCCAGCAGCGTACAGGGAGAGTCCTACGAGCAGTACTTC.